This entry features one T cell receptor beta chain sequence. The sample originates from a study of PD-L1 blockade in urothelial cancer. The CDR3 loop spans 16 amino acids. Unmatched junction bases numbered 3, after V lost 3 bases and J lost 0 bases. Germline assignment: CDR1 KGHSH and CDR2 LQKENI. Described time point: pretreatment peripheral blood. Patients' cancers were locally advanced or metastatic urothelial carcinomas. Only in-frame clones appear in the TCRdb table, and some are missing; sequencing was by immunoSEQ multiplex PCR. The table has approximately 50,000 clones, around 84% seen once. This TCR was sampled from a man aged 45-65 years with urothelial cancer. This rearrangement joins TRBV18 to TRBJ1-5; 9 positions agree with TRBD1. The sequencing here drew on PBMCs, taken around atezolizumab (anti-PD-L1) treatment. CDR3 region: CASSPDRGSSNQPQHF. The CDR3 DNA is TGTGCCAGCTCACCGGACAGGGGATCTAGCAATCAGCCCCAGCATTTT.